These 2 T cell receptor beta chains were all obtained from the same sample, sequenced in a study of OX40 agonist ivuxolimab in advanced cancers. Data came from immunoSEQ multiplex PCR; TCRdb stores just in-frame clones and leaves some out. Here the sample spans some 80,000 clones, approximately 85% being singletons. The sample was CD4+ or CD8+ T cells sorted from blood, taken in a trial of the OX40 agonist ivuxolimab. The receptors were gathered from an adult with an advanced solid tumor such as melanoma, head and neck, liver or kidney cancer.

The V call is TRBV7-9, the J call TRBJ1-3, with D uncertain. Germline assignment: CDR1 SEHNR and CDR2 FQNEAQ (reference sequence). V was shortened by 5 bases and J by 0 bases, with 8 bases between the two germline ends. This CDR3 comprises 14 residues. CDR3 in DNA: TGTGCCAGCAGCCCCGCTGGCTCTGGAAACACCATATATTTT. Translation: CASSPAGSGNTIYF.

This rearrangement joins TRBV2 to TRBJ1-6, with TRBD1 matching 9 bases. Germline CDR1 is SNHLY and CDR2 is FYNNEI. V lost 7 bases to trimming and J lost 6 bases; unmatched junction nucleotides: 4. The CDR3 extends over 14 amino acids. CDR3 coding DNA: TGTGCCAGCAAGGGACAGGGAATTAATTCACCCCTCCACTTT. Translation: CASKGQGINSPLHF.